This T cell receptor beta chain appears in the sequencing data of a study of T cell responses to AZD1222 COVID-19 vaccine. Notes on the study in general: Sampling captured repertoires only after the peak T cell response. Targeting of unmutated variant regions was reportedly seen in nearly half of spike-specific TCRs.

Of note for this clone: Its specificity is not known.

Trimming removed 0 bases at V and 12 bases at J, with 12 bases between. This CDR3 has 13 amino acids. Germline loops: CDR1 LGHNA, CDR2 YSLEER. Produced via immunoSEQ multiplex PCR; TCRdb's table is partial and in-frame only. The sample consists of roughly 200,000 clones, approximately 95% of them appearing once. Sample: peripheral blood, taken 28 days after the second dose of the MenACWY control vaccine. This chain links TRBV4-3 with TRBJ1-5; possibly TRBD1 for D (5 bases). The TCR sequence derives from an adult who received the MenACWY meningococcal vaccine as a control. CDR3 loop: CASSQDLEGNQHF. DNA of the CDR3: TGCGCCAGCAGCCAAGATCTCGAGGGGAACCAGCATTTT.